This entry concerns a single T cell receptor (beta chain). As yet, its antigen is unknown. By quantitative 5'-RACE with molecular barcodes, the TCR beta libraries were made. TCRdb ran MiXCR on the 5' RACE reads and lists one entry per CDR3 protein. Of 700,000 or so distinct CDR3 sequences listed, over 15% are singletons. This specimen belongs to a study of CD8 T cells in ankylosing spondylitis. The study, taken as a whole, reports: Disease-linked clones bore a CD8+ phenotype and were relatively rare in peripheral blood. In ankylosing spondylitis patients, matched synovial fluid reportedly showed significant enrichment of disease-linked clones. Characteristic of ankylosing spondylitis blood, it appeared, was a TCR beta motif comprising eight highly homologous variants. Existing reports had already noted some motif variants in reactive arthritis synovial fluid and blood.

Trimming removed 2 bases at V and 6 bases at J, with 11 bases between. Germline CDR1 reads MNHEY; CDR2 reads SVGEGT. This CDR3 comprises 14 residues. Sequenced material: blood, either unsorted or a sorted T cell fraction (not recorded which). This chain connects TRBV6-2 or TRBV6-3 to TRBJ1-5; D call uncertain. The origin of this receptor is a male donor with ankylosing spondylitis. The DNA of the CDR3 is TGTGCCAGCAGTTACGAGGAGGAGGGTCAGCCCCAGCATTTT. Translation gives CASSYEEEGQPQHF.